The 20 T cell receptor beta chains below all came from one sample that was sequenced in a study of OX40 agonist ivuxolimab in advanced cancers. Sequencing used immunoSEQ multiplex PCR; TCRdb keeps in-frame clones, though not all of them. The profile shows around 60,000 clones, roughly nine tenths of them singletons. The specimen was CD4+ or CD8+ T cells sorted from blood, collected in a trial of the OX40 agonist ivuxolimab. The receptors were gathered from an adult with an advanced solid tumor such as melanoma, head and neck, liver or kidney cancer.

DNA of the CDR3: TGTGCCATCAGCGCCGGGACTAGCGGGAATGAGCAGTTCTTC. This encodes CAISAGTSGNEQFF. This chain uses TRBV10-3 with TRBJ2-1; 12 nucleotides agree with TRBD2. The CDR3 totals 14 residues. The germline V gene encodes CDR1 ENHRY and CDR2 SYGVKD. V was clipped by 6 bases and J by 7 bases; unmatched bases: 4.

The gene calls are TRBV28 and TRBJ1-1; no definite D call. Trimming removed 3 bases at V and 5 bases at J, with 7 bases between. CDR3 length: 12 amino acids. Germline loops: CDR1 MDHEN, CDR2 SYDVKM. As DNA, the CDR3 is TGTGCCAGCAGTTTTGGGAGGACTGAAGCTTTCTTT. Residues: CASSFGRTEAFF. Together with reference TRBV28 and TRBJ1-1, the CDR3 gives the full variable domain: DVKVTQSSRYLVKRTGEKVFLECVQDMDHENMFWYRQDPGLGLRLIYFSYDVKMKEKGDIPEGYSVSREKKERFSLILESASTNQTSMYLCASSFGRTEAFFGQGTRLTVV.

This chain joins TRBV30 and TRBJ1-2; maybe TRBD1 (5 bases). Germline V gene lookup returns CDR1 GTSNPN and CDR2 SVGIG (reference sequence). V gave up 2 bases and J gave up 4 bases, with 11 bases separating them. The CDR3 extends over 13 amino acids. CDR3 amino acids: CAWSQQESYGYTF. The DNA of the CDR3 is TGTGCCTGGAGTCAACAGGAGTCCTATGGCTACACCTTC.

This chain uses TRBV18 with TRBJ2-2; 7 positions match TRBD2. V lost 5 bases and J lost 0; bases outside the gene matches: 6. Per the germline V gene, CDR1 is KGHSH and CDR2 is LQKENI. There are 16 residues in the CDR3. CDR3 DNA sequence: TGTGCCAGCTCAACTCCCGCGGGGGCGAACACCGGGGAGCTGTTTTTT. It encodes CASSTPAGANTGELFF. Complete variable domain (other parts from reference TRBV18 and TRBJ2-2): NAGVMQNPRHLVRRRGQEARLRCSPMKGHSHVYWYRQLPEEGLKFMVYLQKENIIDESGMPKERFSAEFPKEGPSILRIQQVVRGDSAAYFCASSTPAGANTGELFFGEGSRLTVL.

J is TRBJ1-2 and V is TRBV7-3; no reliable D call. V lost 5 bases to trimming and J lost 4 bases, with 17 bases between them. Germline-derived CDR1 and CDR2 are SGHTA and FQGTGA. The CDR3 runs 15 residues. This chain's CDR3 is CASSPLVGTVYGYTF. The CDR3 bases are TGTGCCAGCAGCCCTTTGGTTGGAACAGTCTATGGCTACACCTTC.

The chain couples TRBV19 to TRBJ2-2; 11 positions match TRBD2. From germline, CDR1 is LNHDA and CDR2 SQIVND (reference sequence). This CDR3 is built from 15 residues. Trimming at V came to 2 bases and at J to 8 bases, leaving 4 bases not matched to a gene. The CDR3 reads CASSILAGGQGELFF. DNA of the CDR3: TGTGCCAGTAGTATACTAGCGGGGGGTCAGGGGGAGCTGTTTTTT. Full variable domain (rest looked up from reference TRBV19 and TRBJ2-2): DGGITQSPKYLFRKEGQNVTLSCEQNLNHDAMYWYRQDPGQGLRLIYYSQIVNDFQKGDIAEGYSVSREKKESFPLTVTSAQKNPTAFYLCASSILAGGQGELFFGEGSRLTVL.

The chain combines TRBV9 with TRBJ2-3, with 10 bases aligning to TRBD2. CDR1 SGDLS and CDR2 YYNGEE come from the germline V gene. The J segment lost 6 bases and the V segment lost 2 bases, leaving 12 bases of the junction unmatched. The CDR3 has 17 residues. CDR3 sequence (DNA): TGTGCCAGCAGCGTCTCAACCTCTAGCGGGGGTGCGGATACGCAGTATTTT. Translation: CASSVSTSSGGADTQYF.

This chain links TRBV10-1 with TRBJ2-1; TRBD2 matches at 7 bases. V gave up 3 bases and J gave up 6 bases; unmatched junction bases: 2. The CDR3 covers 13 residues. Germline lookup yields CDR1 WNHNN and CDR2 SYGVQD (reference sequence). CDR3 in DNA: TGCGCCAGCAGTGAAGGCGGGGGCAATGAGCAGTTCTTC. It is translated as CASSEGGGNEQFF.

The V and J genes are TRBV7-6 and TRBJ2-5; D remains unclear. The CDR3 sequence is 12 residues long. Per the germline V gene, CDR1 is SGHVS and CDR2 is FNYEAQ. Trimming left V 3 bases short and J 4 bases short, with 6 bases between. CDR3 in amino acids: CASSLLRETQYF. Here the CDR3 DNA reads TGTGCCAGCAGCTTGCTGCGAGAGACCCAGTACTTC.

This chain joins TRBV20-1 and TRBJ2-5; D remains ambiguous. The CDR3 is made up of 10 amino acids. Germline CDR1 and CDR2: DFQATT and SNEGSKA (reference sequence). Trimming stripped 6 bases from V and 5 bases from J, with 7 bases between. CDR3 in DNA: TGCAGTGCAACAGTCGAGACCCAGTACTTC. Its translation: CSATVETQYF.

Only a few counts were recorded for this clone. The chain joins TRBV4-3 to TRBJ1-5; maybe TRBD1 (5 bases). The CDR3 is 13 residues long. The V gene lost 0 bases and the J gene lost 9 bases, with 9 bases spanning the gap. Germline-derived CDR1 and CDR2 are LGHNA and YSLEER. The CDR3 is CASSQEVGTPQHF. The CDR3 DNA reads TGCGCCAGCAGCCAAGAAGTAGGGACGCCCCAGCATTTT.

The CDR3 nucleotides read TGTGCCAGCAGAGATACCGGGACAGGGGAAGAGACCCAGTACTTC. As protein: CASRDTGTGEETQYF. The V call is TRBV2, the J call TRBJ2-5, with 10 bases aligning to TRBD1. The CDR3 extends over 15 amino acids. The germline V gene encodes CDR1 SNHLY and CDR2 FYNNEI. The junction had 7 bases not matched to a gene; V was cut back by 6 bases and J by 3 bases.

J is TRBJ2-7 and V is TRBV7-2, with 10 bases fitting TRBD1. The CDR3 is 14 residues long. Germline loops: CDR1 SGHTA, CDR2 FQGNSA. The V segment lost 3 bases and the J segment 3 bases; nucleotides outside the gene matches: 2. The CDR3 sequence: CASSLGQGYYEQYF. CDR3 nucleotide sequence: TGTGCCAGCAGCTTGGGACAGGGGTACTACGAGCAGTACTTC.

The rearrangement uses TRBV30 and TRBJ1-4; TRBD1 is a possible D gene (5 bases). Per the germline V gene, CDR1 is GTSNPN and CDR2 is SVGIG (reference sequence). V gave up 2 bases and J gave up 8 bases, with 12 bases separating them. CDR3 length: 13 residues. The CDR3 nucleotides read TGTGCCTGGAGTCCACAGGATTCCGAAAAACTGTTTTTT. Its translation: CAWSPQDSEKLFF.

The V gene is TRBV18, the J gene TRBJ1-1, with D possibly matching TRBD1 (5 bases). The CDR3 is 12 residues long. The V gene lost 5 bases and the J gene lost 5 bases, with 9 bases spanning the gap. From germline, CDR1 is KGHSH and CDR2 LQKENI. CDR3 protein: CASSEQGTEAFF. The CDR3 coding sequence is TGTGCCAGCTCAGAGCAGGGAACTGAAGCTTTCTTT.

The chain recombines TRBV7-6 with TRBJ1-3; TRBD1 matches at 9 bases. CDR1 is SGHVS, CDR2 FNYEAQ, per germline. J gave up 2 bases and V 5 bases, and 13 bases lay outside the gene matches. There are 18 residues in the CDR3. The chain's CDR3 is CASSPWDRERLAGNTIYF. CDR3 bases: TGTGCCAGCAGCCCGTGGGACAGGGAACGTCTGGCTGGAAACACCATATATTTT.

The gene calls are TRBV28 and TRBJ1-5; D unresolved. The CDR3 extends over 12 amino acids. Germline assignment: CDR1 MDHEN and CDR2 SYDVKM. The V end was cut by 6 bases, the J end by 1 base, with 4 bases between. CDR3 region: CASRVSNQPQHF. CDR3 bases: TGTGCCAGCAGAGTAAGCAATCAGCCCCAGCATTTT.

The V call is TRBV29-1, the J call TRBJ1-3; no clear D gene. Deletions cut 4 bases from V and 2 bases from J, with 6 bases between. Per the germline V gene, CDR1 is SQVTM and CDR2 is ANQGSEA. The CDR3 length is 12 residues. CDR3: CSVATPGNTIYF. CDR3 bases: TGCAGCGTTGCGACACCTGGAAACACCATATATTTT. The full variable domain, rest sourced from reference TRBV29-1 and TRBJ1-3, is SAVISQKPSRDICQRGTSLTIQCQVDSQVTMMFWYRQQPGQSLTLIATANQGSEATYESGFVIDKFPISRPNLTFSTLTVSNMSPEDSSIYLCSVATPGNTIYFGEGSWLTVV.

The V and J genes are TRBV6-5 and TRBJ1-1; no clear D gene. This CDR3 has 15 residues. Between the trimmed V and J ends, which lost 6 bases and 0 bases, there was a span of 14 bases. From germline, CDR1 is MNHEY and CDR2 SVGAGI. CDR3 protein: CASRPYGSVNTEAFF. The CDR3 DNA sequence: TGTGCCAGCAGACCCTACGGAAGTGTGAACACTGAAGCTTTCTTT.

The CDR3 region is CASRSDAANYGYTF. The CDR3, as DNA: TGTGCCAGCCGATCCGATGCGGCCAACTATGGCTACACCTTC. The chain combines TRBV2 with TRBJ1-2, with D unresolved. V was pared by 8 bases and J by 2 bases, with 15 bases between. This CDR3 has 14 residues. Germline-derived CDR1 and CDR2 are SNHLY and FYNNEI. Filled out from reference TRBV2 and TRBJ1-2, the complete variable domain reads EPEVTQTPSHQVTQMGQEVILRCVPISNHLYFYWYRQILGQKVEFLVSFYNNEISEKSEIFDDQFSVERPDGSNFTLKIRSTKLEDSAMYFCASRSDAANYGYTFGSGTRLTVV.